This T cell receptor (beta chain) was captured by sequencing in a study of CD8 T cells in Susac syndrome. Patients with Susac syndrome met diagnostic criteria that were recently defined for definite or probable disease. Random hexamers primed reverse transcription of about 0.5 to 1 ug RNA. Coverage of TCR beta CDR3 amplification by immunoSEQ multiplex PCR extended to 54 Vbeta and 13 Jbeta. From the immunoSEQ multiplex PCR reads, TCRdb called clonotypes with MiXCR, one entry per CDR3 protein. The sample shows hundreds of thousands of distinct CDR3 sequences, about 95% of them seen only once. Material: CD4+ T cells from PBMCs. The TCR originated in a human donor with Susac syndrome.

CDR3: CATSDLQGRQETQYF. The CDR3 DNA sequence: TGTGCCACCAGTGATTTACAGGGGCGCCAAGAGACCCAGTACTTC. The chain joins TRBV24-1 to TRBJ2-5, with 7 bases lining up with TRBD1. Germline CDR1 and CDR2: KGHDR and SFDVKD. The V gene end was trimmed by 1 base and the J gene end by 1 base; junction bases not matched to a gene: 2. This CDR3 comprises 15 residues.